This T cell receptor (beta chain) was sequenced for a study of control samples from healthy donors and cancer patients. Data came from immunoSEQ multiplex PCR; TCRdb stores just in-frame clones and leaves some out. The sample records 150,000 to 200,000 clones, around 93% being singletons. The CDR3 contains 14 residues. Germline CDR1 reads MNHEY; CDR2 reads SMNVEV (reference sequence). With 11 bases clipped from V and 3 bases from J, the junction kept 13 bases outside the gene matches. The receptor's source is a man aged 18 to 30 in good health. The specimen was blood. V gene TRBV27 combines with J gene TRBJ2-7, with TRBD1 identical over 7 bases. CDR3 in DNA: TGTGCCGGGCTGAGCCGGGACAGACACTACGAGCAGTACTTC. It translates to CAGLSRDRHYEQYF.